This is a list of T cell receptor beta chains from one sample in a study of control samples from healthy donors and cancer patients. Generated by immunoSEQ multiplex PCR, the TCRdb table keeps only in-frame clones and is missing some. Here the sample spans approximately 190,000 clones, over 80% being singletons. The sequenced sample was blood. The receptors originated from a man aged 30 to 39 in good health. Both conserved end residues are part of each CDR3. The D gene is left open where the match is weak. Expanded clones get a size class; other rows say once, few or many, or leave the size out.

>TRBV29-1|16|NA|TRBJ1-2|NA
CSAARGGQNTNYGYTF
TGCAGCGCCGCCCGAGGGGGACAAAATACAAACTATGGCTACACCTTC
>TRBV7-9|16|NA|TRBJ1-4|TRBD1
CASSLAQGGANEKLFF
TGTGCCAGCAGCTTAGCCCAGGGGGGGGCCAATGAAAAACTGTTTTTT
>TRBV30|16|NA|TRBJ2-3|TRBD1
CAWSGGTVTSTDTQYF
TGTGCCTGGAGTGGGGGGACAGTTACTAGCACAGATACGCAGTATTTT
>TRBV10-1|15|NA|TRBJ1-1|NA
CASSESPAGNTEAFF
TGCGCCAGCAGTGAGTCTCCCGCCGGGAACACTGAAGCTTTCTTT
>TRBV20-1|10|NA|TRBJ2-3|NA
CSALTEAQYF
TGCAGTGCTCTCACCGAGGCGCAGTATTTT
>TRBV2|15|once|TRBJ2-7|TRBD2
CASSARLALIYEQYF
TGTGCCAGCAGTGCTAGACTAGCGCTGATCTACGAGCAGTACTTC
>TRBV29-1|13|NA|TRBJ1-1|NA
CSVVERDGSGAFF
TGCAGCGTTGTCGAGAGGGACGGAAGCGGGGCTTTCTTT
>TRBV30|16|NA|TRBJ2-2|NA
CAWRGRDTPNTGELFF
TGTGCCTGGAGGGGGCGGGACACCCCGAACACCGGGGAGCTGTTTTTT
>TRBV2|17|NA|TRBJ2-7|TRBD2
CASSEALPSGGRYEQYF
TGTGCCAGCAGTGAAGCGCTGCCTAGCGGGGGGAGGTACGAGCAGTACTTC
>TRBV7-9|18|NA|TRBJ2-1|NA
CASSKRSAGGASYNEQFF
TGTGCCAGCAGCAAAAGAAGCGCCGGGGGAGCCTCCTACAATGAGCAGTTCTTC
>TRBV6-5|14|once|TRBJ2-3|NA
CASTLTYSTDTQYF
TGTGCCAGCACCCTGACATATAGCACAGATACGCAGTATTTT
>TRBV11-2|16|NA|TRBJ1-2|NA
CASSLARRGGGYGYTF
TGTGCCAGCAGCTTAGCCCGACGTGGGGGCGGCTATGGCTACACCTTC
>TRBV6-6|17|NA|TRBJ1-6|NA
CASSLRFGIGDNSPLHF
TGTGCCAGCAGTCTCAGGTTCGGGATAGGAGATAATTCACCCCTCCACTTT
>TRBV4-1|18|NA|TRBJ2-2|NA
CASSQVGIRESNTGELFF
TGCGCCAGCAGCCAAGTTGGTATCCGGGAGTCGAACACCGGGGAGCTGTTTTTT
>TRBV19|14|NA|TRBJ1-2|TRBD1
CASSTRTGLYGYTF
TGTGCCAGTAGTACACGGACAGGGTTATATGGCTACACCTTC
>TRBV5-4|15|NA|TRBJ2-3|NA
CASSPLGLSTDTQYF
TGTGCCAGCAGCCCCCTAGGCTTAAGCACAGATACGCAGTATTTT
>TRBV4-1|16|NA|TRBJ1-1|TRBD1
CASSQIQGADNTEAFF
TGCGCCAGCAGCCAAATACAGGGGGCAGATAACACTGAAGCTTTCTTT
>TRBV7-2|15|NA|TRBJ1-5|NA
CASSRSVQGYQPQHF
TGTGCCAGCAGCCGCTCGGTCCAGGGTTATCAGCCCCAGCATTTT
>TRBV7-9|14|NA|TRBJ1-5|NA
CASSQDGAGQPQHF
TGTGCCAGCAGCCAGGACGGTGCTGGACAGCCCCAGCATTTT
>TRBV10-3|15|NA|TRBJ1-3|NA
CAISGAPESGNTIYF
TGTGCCATCAGTGGCGCGCCTGAGTCTGGAAACACCATATATTTT
>TRBV6-6|14|once|TRBJ1-2|TRBD1
CASSYLGQSYGYTF
TGTGCCAGCAGTTACTTGGGACAGTCCTATGGCTACACCTTC
>TRBV19|15|NA|TRBJ2-7|TRBD2
CASAPGASGGYEQYF
TGTGCCAGTGCCCCTGGGGCTAGCGGGGGCTACGAGCAGTACTTC
>TRBV7-7|15|few|TRBJ2-3|TRBD2
CASSPQAGGTDTQYF
TGTGCCAGCAGCCCACAAGCGGGGGGCACAGATACGCAGTATTTT
>TRBV10-1|14|NA|TRBJ1-1|NA
CASRPGGLNTEAFF
TGCGCCAGCAGGCCCGGCGGCCTGAACACTGAAGCTTTCTTT
>TRBV5-1|13|NA|TRBJ2-7|TRBD1
CASSSDRGQEQYF
TGCGCCAGCAGCTCGGACAGGGGGCAGGAGCAGTACTTC
>TRBV3-1/TRBV3-2|18|NA|TRBJ2-2|TRBD2
CASSVRRVASGDTGELFF
TGTGCCAGCAGCGTCCGAAGGGTTGCTAGCGGGGACACCGGGGAGCTGTTTTTT
>TRBV7-9|14|NA|TRBJ1-2|NA
CASSLAPDPPGYTF
TGTGCCAGCAGCTTAGCCCCGGACCCCCCTGGCTACACCTTC
>TRBV2|12|once|TRBJ1-5|NA
CASSGRNQPQHF
TGTGCCAGCAGTGGGAGAAATCAGCCCCAGCATTTT
>TRBV9|15|NA|TRBJ2-1|NA
CASSVAAYSYNEQFF
TGTGCCAGCAGCGTAGCCGCGTACTCCTACAATGAGCAGTTCTTC
>TRBV6-5|15|NA|TRBJ1-2|NA
CASRVIVGSGYGYTF
TGTGCCAGCCGAGTGATCGTGGGTAGTGGCTATGGCTACACCTTC
>TRBV6-5|15|NA|TRBJ2-3|TRBD2
CASSYGRGDTDTQYF
TGTGCCAGCAGTTACGGGCGGGGGGACACAGATACGCAGTATTTT
>TRBV27|16|NA|TRBJ2-3|TRBD2
CASSDRTSGTLDTQYF
TGTGCCAGCAGTGACCGGACTAGCGGGACCCTGGATACGCAGTATTTT
>TRBV30|14|NA|TRBJ2-7|TRBD1
CACFRTGSSYEQYF
TGTGCCTGTTTTCGGACAGGGAGCTCCTACGAGCAGTACTTC
>TRBV27|15|NA|TRBJ1-1|NA
CASAVWRTVNTEAFF
TGTGCCAGCGCAGTTTGGAGGACAGTGAACACTGAAGCTTTCTTT
>TRBV9|12|NA|TRBJ2-7|NA
CASSYSGYEQYF
TGTGCCAGCAGTTACTCGGGCTACGAGCAGTACTTC
>TRBV7-9|11|NA|TRBJ1-1|NA
CASSLLTEAFF
TGTGCCAGCAGCTTATTGACAGAAGCTTTCTTT
>TRBV6-5|14|NA|TRBJ2-7|TRBD1
CASSLGTGGFEQYF
TGTGCCAGCAGTCTCGGGACAGGGGGCTTCGAGCAGTACTTC
>TRBV3-1/TRBV3-2|12|NA|TRBJ1-4|NA
CARTILDEKLFF
TGTGCCAGAACTATCCTCGATGAAAAACTGTTTTTT
>TRBV7-8|15|NA|TRBJ2-2|NA
CASSGGVGNTGELFF
TGTGCCAGCAGCGGGGGTGTGGGGAACACCGGGGAGCTGTTTTTT
>TRBV24-1|13|NA|TRBJ2-7|NA
CATSDLGGYEQYF
TGTGCCACCAGTGATTTGGGGGGTTACGAGCAGTACTTC
>TRBV27|15|NA|TRBJ1-2|NA
CASSYTGPGNYGYTF
TGTGCCAGCAGTTACACGGGGCCTGGTAACTATGGCTACACCTTC
>TRBV25-1|12|NA|TRBJ1-1|NA
CASSDSFTEAFF
TGTGCCAGCAGTGACAGTTTTACTGAAGCTTTCTTT
>TRBV15|13|NA|TRBJ1-1|NA
CATSPSGGGEAFF
TGTGCCACCAGCCCAAGCGGAGGCGGTGAAGCTTTCTTT
>TRBV4-1|15|NA|TRBJ1-3|TRBD1
CASSQGQGTGNTIYF
TGCGCCAGCAGCCAAGGACAGGGTACTGGAAACACCATATATTTT
>TRBV2|10|NA|TRBJ1-1|TRBD1
CASKDRGAFF
TGTGCCAGCAAGGACAGGGGGGCTTTCTTT
>TRBV4-1|12|NA|TRBJ1-2|NA
CASSRALGGYTF
TGCGCCAGCAGCCGGGCCCTAGGCGGCTACACCTTC
>TRBV6-2/TRBV6-3|15|NA|TRBJ2-1|NA
CASSYSRGNYNEQFF
TGTGCCAGCAGTTATTCTCGGGGTAACTACAATGAGCAGTTCTTC
>TRBV7-9|16|NA|TRBJ2-1|TRBD1
CASSSNNGTGVNEQFF
TGTGCCAGCAGCTCGAACAACGGGACAGGGGTAAATGAGCAGTTCTTC
>TRBV12-3/TRBV12-4|12|NA|TRBJ2-7|NA
CASRLSSREQYF
TGTGCCAGCAGGCTATCCTCTAGGGAGCAGTACTTC
>TRBV14|14|NA|TRBJ1-3|NA
CASSRTQGGNTIYF
TGTGCCAGCAGCCGTACTCAGGGCGGAAACACCATATATTTT
>TRBV5-1|14|NA|TRBJ2-3|TRBD2
CASSFGLASDTQYF
TGCGCCAGCAGCTTTGGACTAGCCTCTGATACGCAGTATTTT
>TRBV4-1|15|NA|TRBJ2-7|TRBD2
CASSQATGGAVEQYF
TGCGCCAGCAGCCAAGCCACGGGGGGGGCGGTTGAGCAGTACTTC
>TRBV4-1|15|NA|TRBJ1-6|NA
CASSQEGGLHSPLHF
TGCGCCAGCAGCCAAGAGGGGGGTCTTCATTCACCCCTCCACTTT
>TRBV4-2|18|NA|TRBJ2-2|NA
CASSQDQYTGGGTGELFF
TGTGCCAGCAGCCAAGATCAATATACAGGGGGAGGGACCGGGGAGCTGTTTTTT
>TRBV29-1|12|once|TRBJ1-1|NA
CSVTTAYTEAFF
TGCAGCGTGACGACAGCCTACACTGAAGCTTTCTTT